This T cell receptor (beta chain) was recovered during a study of blood T cell repertoires in COVID-19. The overall study: COVID-19 samples collected from the United States, Italy and Spain covered acute and convalescent phases. Sources were T cells, B-cell-depleted T cells, or PBMCs; the material itself was cDNA or gDNA.

Per the original data handling: Amplifying reference gene primers gave estimates of nucleated cell counts. The table came from immunoSEQ multiplex PCR; TCRdb's copy has only in-frame clones and leaves some out. V, J and clone size reflect that table, while D and trimming were determined from the DNA. Here the sample spans some 220,000 clones, 84% being singletons. The V gene end was trimmed by 3 bases and the J gene end by 4 bases; junction bases not matched to a gene: 1. Germline CDR1 is SEHNR and CDR2 is FQNEAQ (reference sequence). This CDR3 spans 13 amino acids. This clonotype originated in a woman between 25 and 40 years old who had recovered from COVID-19. The source material was peripheral blood. The chain couples TRBV7-9 to TRBJ1-1, with 8 bases that match TRBD1. The CDR3 spells CASSFDRGTEAFF. CDR3 nucleotide sequence: TGTGCCAGCAGCTTCGACAGGGGCACTGAAGCTTTCTTT.